This T cell receptor (beta chain) was obtained from a study of blood T cell repertoires in COVID-19. CDR1 is SGHRS, CDR2 YFSETQ, per germline. The J segment lost 0 bases and the V segment lost 4 bases, leaving 7 bases of the junction unmatched. The CDR3 length is 15 residues. This clone has ten or more counts. Clones were sequenced by immunoSEQ multiplex PCR, and TCRdb holds only the in-frame ones, with some missing. The sample lists under 150,000 clones; roughly 79% were seen once. This sequence originates from a woman in her forties or fifties who had recovered from COVID-19. What was sequenced was PBMCs or T cells enriched from blood (not recorded which). The rearrangement links TRBV5-1 to TRBJ2-7; 7 nucleotides line up with TRBD2. CDR3: CASSTGDYYSYEQYF. DNA for the CDR3: TGCGCCAGCAGCACCGGGGACTACTACTCCTACGAGCAGTACTTC.